This T cell receptor (beta chain) is from a study of T cell repertoires in cytomegalovirus infection. Findings and limits, study-wide: Pooled public TCR beta family frequency picked out CMV carriers with the relevant HLA.

As concerns this clonotype: The antigen remains undetermined.

Trimming cost V 5 bases and J 4 bases; bases outside gene matches: 8. This CDR3 is 15 amino acids long. CDR1 and CDR2 (germline): MGHDK, SYGVNS. TCRdb fed the reads into MiXCR, producing one record per CDR3 protein. Counted here are approximately 600,000 distinct CDR3 sequences, almost 40% occurring once; the ten biggest clones make up around 46%. The receptor was derived from a human donor in good health (CMV status not recorded). Some clones in this sample may be carry-over from other donors' samples. The chain has TRBV25-1 and TRBJ2-1, with 7 bases lining up with TRBD2. The sample in question was cultured PBMCs, obtained from culture after CMV antigen stimulation. The CDR3 coding sequence is TGTGCCAGCAGTTCTCCCACGGGGGGTTACAATGAGCAGTTCTTC. Its protein product is CASSSPTGGYNEQFF.